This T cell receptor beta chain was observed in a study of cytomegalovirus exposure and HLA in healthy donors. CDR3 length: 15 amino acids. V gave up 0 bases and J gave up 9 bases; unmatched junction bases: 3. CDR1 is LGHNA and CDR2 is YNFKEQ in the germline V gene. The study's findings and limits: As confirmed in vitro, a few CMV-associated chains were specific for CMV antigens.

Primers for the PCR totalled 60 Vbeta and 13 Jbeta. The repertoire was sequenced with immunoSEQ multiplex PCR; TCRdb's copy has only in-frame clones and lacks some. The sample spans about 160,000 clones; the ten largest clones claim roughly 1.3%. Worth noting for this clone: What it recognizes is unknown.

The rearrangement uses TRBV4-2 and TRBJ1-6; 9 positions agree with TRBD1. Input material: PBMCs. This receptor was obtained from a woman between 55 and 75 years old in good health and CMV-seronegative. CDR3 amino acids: CASSQEDRGGSPLHF. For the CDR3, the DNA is TGTGCCAGCAGCCAAGAGGACAGGGGAGGTTCACCCCTCCACTTT.